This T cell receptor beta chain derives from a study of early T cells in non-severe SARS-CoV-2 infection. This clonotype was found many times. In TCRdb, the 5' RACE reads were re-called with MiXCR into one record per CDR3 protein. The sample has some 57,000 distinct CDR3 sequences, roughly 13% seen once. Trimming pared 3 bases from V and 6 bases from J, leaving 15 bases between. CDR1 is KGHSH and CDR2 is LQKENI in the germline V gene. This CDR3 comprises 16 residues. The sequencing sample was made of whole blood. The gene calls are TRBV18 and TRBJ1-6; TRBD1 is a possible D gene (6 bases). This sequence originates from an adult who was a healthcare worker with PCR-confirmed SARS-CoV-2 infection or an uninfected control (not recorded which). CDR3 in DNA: TGTGCCAGCTCACCCCGGCCGGCAGGGGTTAATTCACCCCTCCACTTT. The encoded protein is CASSPRPAGVNSPLHF.